These 17 T cell receptor beta chains originate from one sample sequenced in a study of blood T cell repertoires in COVID-19 (dated by TCRdb to about 2020). The library was obtained by the immunoSEQ multiplex PCR assay. TCRdb provides this immuneACCESS table in a form limited to in-frame rearrangements. Some clones are lacking; in checked studies, under half of them reflect an unresolved V gene, and why the rest are absent is not known. The sample data list 280,000 or so clones, and 89% of these were observed just once. The top ten clones comprise less than 3.5% of the sample. The sequencing sample was made of PBMCs or T cells enriched from blood (not recorded which). Receptors were obtained from a woman between 50 and 59 years old who had been exposed to COVID-19.

V is TRBV4-1 and J is TRBJ1-2, with a possible D match to TRBD1 (6 bases). There are 17 residues in the CDR3. The V and J ends lost 1 base and 1 base respectively, with 16 bases between them. Germline V gene sequence: CDR1 MGHRA, CDR2 YSYEKL. CDR3: CASSQVGGSQGNYGYTF. The CDR3 DNA follows: TGCGCCAGCAGCCAAGTAGGGGGTAGTCAGGGTAACTATGGCTACACCTTC.

This rearrangement joins TRBV6-5 to TRBJ1-2; 8 bases line up with TRBD1. The CDR3 is made up of 13 amino acids. The junction had 4 bases not matched to a gene; V was cut back by 4 bases and J by 6 bases. In germline, CDR1 is MNHEY, CDR2 SVGAGI. The CDR3 reads CASSSRQGHGYTF. The CDR3, as DNA: TGTGCCAGCAGTTCGCGACAGGGGCATGGCTACACCTTC.

As DNA, the CDR3 is TGTGCCAGCAGTTTGAGCGCGGGGGGGTACGAGCAGTACTTC. Its protein is CASSLSAGGYEQYF. The J gene is TRBJ2-7, the V gene TRBV27; 9 nucleotides align to TRBD2. Germline V lookup: CDR1 MNHEY, CDR2 SMNVEV (reference sequence). Unmatched junction bases numbered 4, after V lost 3 bases and J lost 4 bases. CDR3 length: 14 residues.

This chain joins TRBV19 and TRBJ1-4; D is undetermined. This CDR3 is built from 15 residues. In germline, CDR1 is LNHDA, CDR2 SQIVND (reference sequence). Trimming left V 4 bases short and J 5 bases short, with 14 bases between. The DNA for the CDR3 is TGTGCCAGTAGTAGGGTCCGGAGTTCAAATGAAAAACTGTTTTTT. Translation gives CASSRVRSSNEKLFF.

V usage is TRBV5-5 and J usage is TRBJ1-3; D remains unclear. CDR1 is SGHKS, CDR2 YYEKEE, per germline (reference sequence). This CDR3 comprises 14 residues. V was cut by 6 bases and J by 0 bases, with 10 bases left in between. The CDR3 spells CASNQGSSGNTIYF. The DNA for the CDR3 is TGTGCCAGCAACCAAGGGAGCTCTGGAAACACCATATATTTT.

This sequence joins TRBV5-1 and TRBJ1-3, with D perhaps TRBD1 (5 bases). In germline, CDR1 is SGHRS, CDR2 YFSETQ. The CDR3 totals 16 residues. Trimming took 4 bases from V and 0 from J, leaving 14 bases between them. The CDR3 is CASSPSGTFSGNTIYF. CDR3 sequence (DNA): TGCGCCAGCAGCCCATCCGGGACTTTCTCTGGAAACACCATATATTTT.

The rearrangement links TRBV6-4 to TRBJ2-7; the match to TRBD1 covers 9 bases. CDR1 and CDR2 from the germline V gene are MRHNA and SNTAGT. The CDR3 sequence is 12 residues long. Trimming at V came to 9 bases and at J to 6 bases, leaving 6 bases not matched to a gene. The CDR3 region is CASPNRGLEQYF. The CDR3 nucleotides read TGTGCCAGTCCGAACAGGGGGCTCGAGCAGTACTTC.

This clone appeared a few times. The chain combines TRBV2 with TRBJ1-2; 11 bases map to TRBD1. After removal of 1 base from V and 7 bases from J, the junction contained 5 bases not matched to a gene. The germline CDR1 and CDR2 sequences are SNHLY and FYNNEI. This CDR3 is built from 15 residues. CDR3 protein: CASSEGTGGARGYTF. The DNA of the CDR3 is TGTGCCAGCAGTGAAGGGACAGGGGGCGCGCGTGGCTACACCTTC. Looking up the rest from reference TRBV2 and TRBJ1-2 gives the full variable domain: EPEVTQTPSHQVTQMGQEVILRCVPISNHLYFYWYRQILGQKVEFLVSFYNNEISEKSEIFDDQFSVERPDGSNFTLKIRSTKLEDSAMYFCASSEGTGGARGYTFGSGTRLTVV.

The rearrangement uses TRBV10-3 and TRBJ2-7; D is possibly TRBD1 (6 bases). Germline loops: CDR1 ENHRY, CDR2 SYGVKD. CDR3 length equals 13 residues. The ends were cut back, 3 bases at V and 6 bases at J, with 12 bases in the middle. This chain's CDR3 is CAISENRAGEQYF. For the CDR3, the DNA is TGTGCCATCAGTGAAAACAGGGCGGGCGAGCAGTACTTC.

CDR3 amino acids: CASSLGGTSKTGELFF. The DNA of the CDR3 is TGCGCCAGCAGCTTGGGCGGGACTAGCAAGACCGGGGAGCTGTTTTTT. This chain uses TRBV5-1 with TRBJ2-2; 9 bases line up with TRBD2. The V and J ends lost 0 bases and 5 bases, in that order; junction bases with no gene match: 5. CDR3 length: 16 amino acids. Germline-derived CDR1 and CDR2 are SGHRS and YFSETQ.

The V gene is TRBV13, the J gene TRBJ2-3; a possible D gene is TRBD2 (5 bases). Trimming stripped 5 bases from V and 3 bases from J, with 12 bases between. The germline gives CDR1 PRHDT, CDR2 FYEKMQ (reference sequence). CDR3 length equals 14 residues. The CDR3 loop is CASSLRGPTDTQYF. The CDR3, as DNA: TGTGCCAGCAGCCTTCGGGGTCCAACAGATACGCAGTATTTT.

The chain recombines TRBV7-9 with TRBJ2-7; D might be TRBD2 (6 bases). In germline, CDR1 is SEHNR, CDR2 FQNEAQ (reference sequence). V lost 2 bases and J lost 7, with 12 bases in between. The CDR3 runs 13 residues. The CDR3 DNA follows: TGTGCCAGCAGCTTAACCACCGGGACTGAGCAGTACTTC. Translating gives CASSLTTGTEQYF.

The table lists this clone with a count of one. The chain links TRBV18 to TRBJ1-2; TRBD1 matches 8 bases. Unmatched junction bases numbered 5, after V lost 7 bases and J lost 7 bases. Germline assignment: CDR1 KGHSH and CDR2 LQKENI. The CDR3 covers 12 residues. CDR3 loop: CASFGQGRGYTF. Written as DNA, the CDR3 is TGTGCCAGCTTCGGACAGGGTCGTGGCTACACCTTC.

The CDR3 DNA sequence: TGCAGCGTCGAAACAGGGCAGCTGGAAGCTTTCTTT. Its protein product is CSVETGQLEAFF. The genes are TRBV29-1 and TRBJ1-1; D possibly corresponds to TRBD1 (6 bases). The length of the CDR3 is 12 residues. The germline gives CDR1 SQVTM, CDR2 ANQGSEA. Deletions cut 6 bases from V and 8 bases from J, with 16 bases between.

The rearrangement links TRBV28 to TRBJ1-5, with a possible D match to TRBD1 (6 bases). This CDR3 is 14 amino acids long. Trimming took 6 bases from V and 3 from J, leaving 12 bases between them. CDR1 MDHEN and CDR2 SYDVKM come from the germline V gene. CDR3 region: CASSPDRFNQPQHF. For the CDR3, the DNA is TGTGCCAGCAGCCCTGACAGGTTCAATCAGCCCCAGCATTTT.

V gene TRBV30 combines with J gene TRBJ2-1; 8 nucleotides align to TRBD2. V gave up 0 bases and J gave up 7 bases; unmatched junction bases: 2. The CDR3 is 13 amino acids. The germline V gene has CDR1 GTSNPN and CDR2 SVGIG (reference sequence). The CDR3 spells CAWSVGTRNEQFF. The CDR3 DNA reads as TGTGCCTGGAGTGTAGGGACTAGGAATGAGCAGTTCTTC.

The chain is built from TRBV7-6 and TRBJ1-2; a possible D gene is TRBD1 (6 bases). Trimming shortened V by 3 bases and J by 4 bases, and 12 bases separated the two germline ends. This CDR3 comprises 14 residues. Germline V gives CDR1 SGHVS, CDR2 FNYEAQ. The CDR3 DNA sequence: TGTGCCAGCAGCTTCAACAGGGAGGGCTATGGCTACACCTTC. This encodes CASSFNREGYGYTF.